This T cell receptor beta chain was retrieved from a study of cytomegalovirus exposure and HLA in healthy donors. Regarding the study as a whole: Common viral pathogens (according to a later analysis) appeared linked to several of the most significant clusters.

The V gene end was trimmed by 2 bases and the J gene end by 6 bases; junction bases not matched to a gene: 8. Per germline, CDR1 SGHRS and CDR2 YFSETQ. The CDR3 has 17 residues. PCR involved 60 Vbeta and 13 Jbeta primers. Using immunoSEQ multiplex PCR, the repertoire was profiled, and TCRdb retains in-frame clones only, with some absent. Found here are approximately 100,000 clones, about 85% of them singletons; the top ten hold about 7.7%. About this clone itself: Antigen unknown.

The chain couples TRBV5-1 to TRBJ2-3; 14 bases are shared with TRBD2. The source is a man in his forties or fifties in good health and CMV-seropositive. Sequencing input: PBMCs. CDR3: CASSFGLAGGPMDTQYF. The DNA of the CDR3 is TGCGCCAGCAGCTTTGGACTAGCGGGGGGCCCCATGGATACGCAGTATTTT.